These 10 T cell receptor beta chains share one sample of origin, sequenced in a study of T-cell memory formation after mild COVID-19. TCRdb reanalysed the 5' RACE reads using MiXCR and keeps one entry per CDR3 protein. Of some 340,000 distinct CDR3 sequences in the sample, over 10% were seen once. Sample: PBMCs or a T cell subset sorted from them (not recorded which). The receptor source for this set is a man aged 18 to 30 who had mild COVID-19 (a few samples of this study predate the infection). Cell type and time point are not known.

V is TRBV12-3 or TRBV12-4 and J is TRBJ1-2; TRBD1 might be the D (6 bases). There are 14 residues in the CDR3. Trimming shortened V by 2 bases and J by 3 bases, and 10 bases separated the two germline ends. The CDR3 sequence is CASSLSAGDYGYTF. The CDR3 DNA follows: TGTGCCAGCAGTTTATCAGCAGGGGACTATGGCTACACCTTC.

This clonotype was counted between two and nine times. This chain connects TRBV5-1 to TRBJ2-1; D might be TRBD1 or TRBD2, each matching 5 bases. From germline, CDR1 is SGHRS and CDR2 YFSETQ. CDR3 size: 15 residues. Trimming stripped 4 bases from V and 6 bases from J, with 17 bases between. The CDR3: CASSPGTPSANEQFF. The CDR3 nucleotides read TGCGCCAGCAGCCCCGGGACCCCGTCGGCCAATGAGCAGTTCTTC. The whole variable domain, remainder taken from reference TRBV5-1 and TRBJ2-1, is KAGVTQTPRYLIKTRGQQVTLSCSPISGHRSVSWYQQTPGQGLQFLFEYFSETQRNKGNFPGRFSGRQFSNSRSEMNVSTLELGDSALYLCASSPGTPSANEQFFGPGTRLTVL.

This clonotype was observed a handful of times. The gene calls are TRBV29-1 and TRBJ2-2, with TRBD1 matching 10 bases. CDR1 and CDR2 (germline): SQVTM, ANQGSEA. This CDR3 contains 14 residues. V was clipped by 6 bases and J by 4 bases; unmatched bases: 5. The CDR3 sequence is CSVTGGLVTGELFF. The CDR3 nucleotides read TGCAGCGTGACAGGGGGCTTGGTCACCGGGGAGCTGTTTTTT.

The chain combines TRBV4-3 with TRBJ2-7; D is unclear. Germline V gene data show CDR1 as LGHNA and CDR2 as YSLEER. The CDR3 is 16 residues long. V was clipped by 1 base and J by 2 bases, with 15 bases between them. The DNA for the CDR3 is TGCGCCAGCAGCCAAGGGCTATTGAACGAGGCCTACGAGCAGTACTTC. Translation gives CASSQGLLNEAYEQYF.

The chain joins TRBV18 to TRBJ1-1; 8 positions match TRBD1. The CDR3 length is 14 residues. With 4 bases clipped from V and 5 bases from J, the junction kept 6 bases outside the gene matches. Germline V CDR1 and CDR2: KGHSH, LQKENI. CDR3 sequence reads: CASSRGQGRTEAFF. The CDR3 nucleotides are TGTGCCAGCTCACGTGGACAGGGTCGAACTGAAGCTTTCTTT.

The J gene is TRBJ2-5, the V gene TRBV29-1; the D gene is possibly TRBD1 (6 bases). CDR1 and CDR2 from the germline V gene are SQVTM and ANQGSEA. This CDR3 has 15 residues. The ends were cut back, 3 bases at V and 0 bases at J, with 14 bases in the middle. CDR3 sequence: CSVDGHRDNQETQYF. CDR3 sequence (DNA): TGCAGCGTTGACGGACACCGGGACAACCAAGAGACCCAGTACTTC.

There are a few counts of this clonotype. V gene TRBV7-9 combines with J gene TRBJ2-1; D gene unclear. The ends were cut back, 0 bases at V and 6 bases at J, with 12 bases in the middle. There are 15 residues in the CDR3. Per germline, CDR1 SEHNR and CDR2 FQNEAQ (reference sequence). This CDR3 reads CASSLALTPTNEQFF. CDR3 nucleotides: TGTGCCAGCAGCTTAGCATTAACCCCAACCAATGAGCAGTTCTTC.

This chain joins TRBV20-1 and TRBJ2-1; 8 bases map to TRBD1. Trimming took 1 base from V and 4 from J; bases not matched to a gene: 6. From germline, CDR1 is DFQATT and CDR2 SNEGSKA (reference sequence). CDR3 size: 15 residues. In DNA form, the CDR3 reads TGCAGTGCTAGAGCGTCGGGACAGGCTTACAATGAGCAGTTCTTC. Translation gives CSARASGQAYNEQFF.

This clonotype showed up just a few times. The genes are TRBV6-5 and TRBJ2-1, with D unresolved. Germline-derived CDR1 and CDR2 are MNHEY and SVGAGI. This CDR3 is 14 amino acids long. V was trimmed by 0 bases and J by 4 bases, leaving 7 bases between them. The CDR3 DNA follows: TGTGCCAGCAGTTACTCGCCAGCATACAATGAGCAGTTCTTC. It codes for CASSYSPAYNEQFF.

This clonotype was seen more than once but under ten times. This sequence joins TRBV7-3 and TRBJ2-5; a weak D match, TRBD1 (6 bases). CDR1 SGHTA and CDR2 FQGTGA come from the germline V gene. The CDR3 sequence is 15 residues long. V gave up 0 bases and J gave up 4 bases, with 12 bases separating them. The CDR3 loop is CASSLTGQGIETQYF. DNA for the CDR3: TGTGCCAGCAGCTTAACGGGTCAGGGGATAGAGACCCAGTACTTC.